Below are 26 T cell receptor beta chains sequenced from a single sample in a study of blood T cell repertoires in COVID-19. Assay: immunoSEQ multiplex PCR; the TCRdb copy retains only in-frame clones and omits some. The sample includes 470,000 or so clones, approximately 83% of them seen just once. The sequenced material came from peripheral blood. All receptors come from a human donor in a cohort sampled during active COVID-19.

Remarks on this clone: The same CDR3 also results from other DNA sequences found in this sample. V is TRBV3-1 (or the pseudogene TRBV3-2) and J is TRBJ2-2; D remains unclear. This CDR3 region has 14 residues. The ends were cut back, 1 base at V and 4 bases at J, with 7 bases in the middle. Germline assignment: CDR1 LGHDT and CDR2 YNNKEL (reference sequence). CDR3 protein: CASSQGGSTGELFF. The CDR3 DNA follows: TGTGCCAGCAGCCAAGGCGGATCCACCGGGGAGCTGTTTTTT.

This sequence joins TRBV5-1 and TRBJ1-5, with D tentatively TRBD1 (5 bases). V lost 4 bases, J lost 5 bases, and 16 bases lay in between. The CDR3 is 15 residues long. The germline gives CDR1 SGHRS, CDR2 YFSETQ. The CDR3 region is CASSRSSGGDQPQHF. CDR3 DNA sequence: TGCGCCAGCAGCCGTAGCTCCGGGGGGGATCAGCCCCAGCATTTT.

This chain links TRBV5-1 with TRBJ1-1, with TRBD1 identical over 11 bases. This CDR3 spans 15 amino acids. Germline CDR1 and CDR2: SGHRS and YFSETQ. V trimming: 6 bases; J trimming: 3 bases; junction bases outside the gene matches: 7. The CDR3 sequence: CASTSWTGGDTEAFF. CDR3 DNA sequence: TGCGCCAGCACCTCCTGGACAGGGGGCGACACTGAAGCTTTCTTT.

The chain recombines TRBV28 with TRBJ1-1; 8 nucleotides agree with TRBD1. Trimming took 6 bases from V and 5 from J; bases not matched to a gene: 8. The germline V gene encodes CDR1 MDHEN and CDR2 SYDVKM. The CDR3 loop spans 14 amino acids. Here the CDR3 DNA reads TGTGCCAGCAGGCTGACAGGGGATTGGACTGAAGCTTTCTTT. Its protein is CASRLTGDWTEAFF.

The chain carries TRBV11-3 and TRBJ2-4; 8 bases map to TRBD1. The CDR3 totals 17 residues. Looked up from germline, CDR1 is SGHNT and CDR2 is YENEEA. V trimming: 1 base; J trimming: 1 base; junction bases outside the gene matches: 6. This CDR3 reads CASSLGGTGGAKNIQYF. The CDR3 DNA is TGTGCCAGCAGCTTAGGTGGAACAGGGGGGGCCAAAAACATTCAGTACTTC.

V usage is TRBV5-4 and J usage is TRBJ2-3; D is perhaps TRBD2 (6 bases). Germline V CDR1 and CDR2: SGHNT, YYREEE (reference sequence). This CDR3 has 16 residues. V lost 4 bases to trimming and J lost 0 bases, with 15 bases between them. The DNA of the CDR3 is TGTGCCAGCAGCGGGAGGACGCGGCCTAGCACAGATACGCAGTATTTT. Translation: CASSGRTRPSTDTQYF.

This chain connects TRBV9 to TRBJ1-4; no clear D gene. Per the germline V gene, CDR1 is SGDLS and CDR2 is YYNGEE. The length of the CDR3 is 14 residues. The V end lost 2 bases, the J end lost 8 bases, and 13 bases lay between the germline ends. CDR3 in amino acids: CASSVEGNNEKLFF. The CDR3 coding sequence is TGTGCCAGCAGCGTTGAGGGAAATAACGAAAAACTGTTTTTT. Drawing the rest from reference TRBV9 and TRBJ1-4, the complete variable domain is DSGVTQTPKHLITATGQRVTLRCSPRSGDLSVYWYQQSLDQGLQFLIQYYNGEERAKGNILERFSAQQFPDLHSELNLSSLELGDSALYFCASSVEGNNEKLFFGSGTQLSVL.

The V and J genes are TRBV5-6 and TRBJ1-1; 8 bases align to TRBD1. The junction had 7 bases not matched to a gene; V was cut back by 4 bases and J by 5 bases. CDR1 and CDR2 (germline): SGHDT, YYEEEE. This CDR3 contains 14 residues. This chain's CDR3 is CASSGGQGWTEAFF. The CDR3, as DNA: TGTGCCAGCAGCGGTGGACAGGGTTGGACTGAAGCTTTCTTT.

The CDR3 region is CASRGQGRETQYF. CDR3 sequence (DNA): TGTGCCAGCAGGGGACAGGGAAGAGAGACCCAGTACTTC. V is TRBV27 and J is TRBJ2-5; 9 nucleotides match TRBD1. CDR1 is MNHEY and CDR2 is SMNVEV in the germline V gene (reference sequence). The CDR3 spans 13 residues. With V trimmed by 6 bases and J by 4 bases, 3 bases remained unmatched.

The chain links TRBV7-9 to TRBJ1-3; D perhaps matches TRBD1 (5 bases). This CDR3 region has 14 residues. CDR1 and CDR2 from the germline V gene are SEHNR and FQNEAQ (reference sequence). V was clipped by 2 bases and J by 4 bases, with 9 bases between them. CDR3: CASSLQGYGNTIYF. CDR3 DNA: TGTGCCAGCAGCTTACAGGGTTACGGAAACACCATATATTTT.

The chain is built from TRBV19 and TRBJ1-1; 8 nucleotides match TRBD1. CDR1 LNHDA and CDR2 SQIVND come from the germline V gene (reference sequence). This CDR3 spans 17 amino acids. With 4 bases clipped from V and 3 bases from J, the junction kept 13 bases outside the gene matches. Here the CDR3 DNA reads TGTGCCAGTAGTACCTACCTCAGGGGGCGCTTGGACACTGAAGCTTTCTTT. This sequence encodes CASSTYLRGRLDTEAFF. Based on the CDR3 plus reference TRBV19 and TRBJ1-1, the full variable domain is DGGITQSPKYLFRKEGQNVTLSCEQNLNHDAMYWYRQDPGQGLRLIYYSQIVNDFQKGDIAEGYSVSREKKESFPLTVTSAQKNPTAFYLCASSTYLRGRLDTEAFFGQGTRLTVV.

This clone was counted once. J is TRBJ1-2 and V is TRBV2, with a weak D call TRBD1 (6 bases). The ends were cut back, 8 bases at V and 4 bases at J, with 14 bases in the middle. The CDR3 contains 13 residues. Per the germline V gene, CDR1 is SNHLY and CDR2 is FYNNEI. The CDR3: CASSTGPGYGYTF. CDR3 sequence (DNA): TGTGCCAGCTCGACAGGTCCAGGCTATGGCTACACCTTC.

The chain recombines TRBV6-5 with TRBJ2-7; 9 nucleotides agree with TRBD1. The CDR3 covers 15 residues. CDR1 is MNHEY, CDR2 SVGAGI, per germline. Trimming cost V 7 bases and J 0 bases; bases outside gene matches: 7. The chain's CDR3 is CASNRDRASSYEQYF. For the CDR3, the DNA is TGTGCCAGCAACCGGGACAGGGCCAGCTCCTACGAGCAGTACTTC.

This clone was picked up one time. This sequence joins TRBV19 and TRBJ2-1, with 8 bases aligning to TRBD2. CDR1 and CDR2 (germline): LNHDA, SQIVND (reference sequence). The CDR3 is 15 amino acids. The V gene end was trimmed by 7 bases and the J gene end by 7 bases; junction bases not matched to a gene: 12. CDR3 bases: TGTGCCAGTACAAGAAGCGGGAGTTTAAGAAATGAGCAGTTCTTC. It is translated as CASTRSGSLRNEQFF.

The V call is TRBV6-1, the J call TRBJ2-1, with TRBD2 matching 13 bases. V shed 1 base, J shed 1 base, and the junction held 4 bases outside the gene matches. CDR1 is MNHNS and CDR2 is SASEGT in the germline V gene. The CDR3 runs 18 residues. CDR3 coding DNA: TGTGCCAGCAGTGAAGAACTAGCGGGAGGGGCTTCCTACAATGAGCAGTTCTTC. This gives the protein CASSEELAGGASYNEQFF.

This chain joins TRBV5-1 and TRBJ1-2, with 11 nucleotides matching TRBD1. Germline CDR1 is SGHRS and CDR2 is YFSETQ. The CDR3 loop spans 17 amino acids. The J segment lost 1 base and the V segment lost 3 bases, leaving 8 bases of the junction unmatched. DNA for the CDR3: TGCGCCAGCAGCTCCGGGACAGGGGGGCAGCTTAACTATGGCTACACCTTC. This gives the protein CASSSGTGGQLNYGYTF. The whole variable domain, filled in from reference TRBV5-1 and TRBJ1-2, reads KAGVTQTPRYLIKTRGQQVTLSCSPISGHRSVSWYQQTPGQGLQFLFEYFSETQRNKGNFPGRFSGRQFSNSRSEMNVSTLELGDSALYLCASSSGTGGQLNYGYTFGSGTRLTVV.

The V gene is TRBV3-1 (or the pseudogene TRBV3-2), the J gene TRBJ1-4; perhaps TRBD1 as D (5 bases). Trimming removed 4 bases from V and 12 bases from J, with 21 bases in between. The V gene's germline CDR1 is LGHDT and CDR2 YNNKEL (reference sequence). The CDR3 covers 15 residues. The CDR3 DNA follows: TGTGCCAGCAGCCCGTCGGGACTAATGGGTTTAGAACTGTTTTTT. It specifies CASSPSGLMGLELFF.

The genes are TRBV12-5 and TRBJ1-2; D is unresolved. Germline V gene data show CDR1 as LGHNT and CDR2 as FRNRAP. CDR3 length: 11 residues. The V gene lost 1 base and the J gene lost 6 bases, with 3 bases spanning the gap. CDR3 sequence: CASGLGNGYTF. CDR3 coding DNA: TGTGCTAGTGGTTTGGGTAATGGCTACACCTTC.

The J gene is TRBJ2-2, the V gene TRBV4-3; perhaps TRBD2 as D (5 bases). This CDR3 contains 15 residues. Trimming cost V 3 bases and J 1 base, with 9 bases left between them. Per the germline V gene, CDR1 is LGHNA and CDR2 is YSLEER. The CDR3 loop reads CASSQTGKNTGELFF. CDR3 DNA sequence: TGCGCCAGCAGCCAGACCGGGAAGAACACCGGGGAGCTGTTTTTT.

This sequence joins TRBV5-8 and TRBJ1-1, with TRBD1 identical over 7 bases. Germline values: CDR1 SGHTS, CDR2 YDEGEE. The CDR3 is 14 amino acids. V gave up 3 bases and J gave up 2 bases; unmatched junction bases: 4. CDR3 DNA sequence: TGTGCCAGCAGCTCAAGACAGGGAAACACTGAAGCTTTCTTT. This encodes CASSSRQGNTEAFF.

The rearrangement joins TRBV5-1 to TRBJ1-1; 7 bases align to TRBD1. The CDR3 extends over 15 amino acids. From germline, CDR1 is SGHRS and CDR2 YFSETQ. V lost 4 bases to trimming and J lost 2 bases; unmatched junction nucleotides: 8. The CDR3 coding sequence is TGCGCCAGCAGCCGGACACAGGGGCTTAACACTGAAGCTTTCTTT. It encodes CASSRTQGLNTEAFF. The full variable domain, in which reference TRBV5-1 and TRBJ1-1 provide the parts outside the CDR3, is KAGVTQTPRYLIKTRGQQVTLSCSPISGHRSVSWYQQTPGQGLQFLFEYFSETQRNKGNFPGRFSGRQFSNSRSEMNVSTLELGDSALYLCASSRTQGLNTEAFFGQGTRLTVV.

The chain is built from TRBV18 and TRBJ2-3, with 10 nucleotides matching TRBD2. Germline loops: CDR1 KGHSH, CDR2 LQKENI. The CDR3 has 15 residues. V shed 2 bases and J 4 bases; nucleotides not matched to a gene: 3. Written as DNA, the CDR3 is TGTGCCAGCTCACCAGGACTAGCGGCCCCAGATACGCAGTATTTT. This gives the protein CASSPGLAAPDTQYF.

The gene calls are TRBV5-1 and TRBJ2-7; 9 positions match TRBD1. The CDR3 is made up of 15 amino acids. Per germline, CDR1 SGHRS and CDR2 YFSETQ. J lost 1 base, V lost 0 bases, and 2 bases had no gene match. The CDR3 bases are TGCGCCAGCAGCTTGGAAGGGACAGGGTCCTACGAGCAGTACTTC. Its protein is CASSLEGTGSYEQYF.

CDR3 residues: CASSLADTSYEQYF. The CDR3 DNA reads as TGTGCCAGCAGCTTAGCGGACACTTCCTACGAGCAGTACTTC. V usage is TRBV7-2 and J usage is TRBJ2-7; D possibly corresponds to TRBD1 (5 bases). This CDR3 contains 14 residues. Germline CDR1 is SGHTA and CDR2 is FQGNSA. V was pared by 0 bases and J by 1 base, with 7 bases between.

The chain joins TRBV4-3 to TRBJ2-7; 7 nucleotides line up with TRBD2. The germline gives CDR1 LGHNA, CDR2 YSLEER. The CDR3 runs 15 residues. With 0 bases clipped from V and 7 bases from J, the junction kept 9 bases outside the gene matches. The CDR3 loop is CASSQDSGREREQYF. The CDR3 DNA reads as TGCGCCAGCAGCCAAGATTCTGGGAGGGAGAGAGAGCAGTACTTC.

In its sample, this clone was seen a few times. The rearrangement links TRBV28 to TRBJ2-7; D is possibly TRBD2 (5 bases). Trimming shortened V by 2 bases and J by 3 bases, and 14 bases separated the two germline ends. Germline CDR1 MDHEN, CDR2 SYDVKM. The length of the CDR3 is 15 residues. Here the CDR3 reads CASSLTLGGHYEQYF. CDR3 DNA: TGTGCCAGCAGTTTAACCCTTGGAGGCCACTACGAGCAGTACTTC.